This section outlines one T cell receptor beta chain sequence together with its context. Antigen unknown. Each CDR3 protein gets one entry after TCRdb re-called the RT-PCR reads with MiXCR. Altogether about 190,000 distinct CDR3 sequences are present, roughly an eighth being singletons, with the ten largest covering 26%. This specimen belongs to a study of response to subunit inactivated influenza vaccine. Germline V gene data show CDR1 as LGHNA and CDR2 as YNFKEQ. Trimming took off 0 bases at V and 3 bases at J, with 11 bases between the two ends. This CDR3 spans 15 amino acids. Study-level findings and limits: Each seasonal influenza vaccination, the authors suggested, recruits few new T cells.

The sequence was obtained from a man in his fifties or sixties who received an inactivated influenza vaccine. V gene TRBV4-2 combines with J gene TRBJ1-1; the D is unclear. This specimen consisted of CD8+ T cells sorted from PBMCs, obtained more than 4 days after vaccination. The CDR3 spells CASSQEVGWDTEAFF. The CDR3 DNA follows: TGTGCCAGCAGCCAAGAAGTAGGGTGGGACACTGAAGCTTTCTTT.